One sample yielded the 2 T cell receptor beta chains listed below, sequenced in a study of glioma-infiltrating T cells after dendritic cell vaccination. Some clones are missing from TCRdb's copy, which holds only in-frame ones; the method was immunoSEQ multiplex PCR. Of approximately 36,000 clones in the sample, roughly 79% were seen once. Sequencing was performed on blood, taken before dendritic cell vaccination. These receptor sequences come from a human donor with glioblastoma.

The CDR3 loop is CSVGLQGIFRNEQFF. The CDR3 DNA sequence: TGCAGCGTTGGTCTGCAGGGCATCTTCCGGAATGAGCAGTTCTTC. The chain recombines TRBV29-1 with TRBJ2-1; maybe TRBD1 (5 bases). V lost 4 bases to trimming and J lost 7 bases, with 20 bases between them. Per germline, CDR1 SQVTM and CDR2 ANQGSEA. The CDR3 has 15 residues.

The chain combines TRBV5-1 with TRBJ2-3, with TRBD1 identical over 8 bases. V lost 0 bases to trimming and J lost 4 bases; unmatched junction nucleotides: 7. The germline V gene has CDR1 SGHRS and CDR2 YFSETQ. This CDR3 contains 16 residues. CDR3 region: CASSLDGQGVADTQYF. The DNA of the CDR3 is TGCGCCAGCAGCTTGGACGGACAGGGTGTTGCAGATACGCAGTATTTT.